This is a list of T cell receptor beta chains from one sample in a study of shared clonotypes between healthy human individuals. Data came from immunoSEQ multiplex PCR; TCRdb stores just in-frame clones and leaves some out. The sample yields approximately 2,300,000 clones, roughly 90% seen once. Input material: naive CD4+ T cells from PBMCs. These receptors came from a man aged 18 to 29 in good health. Some clones in this sample may be carry-over from other donors' samples. CDR3s include the opening cysteine and the closing phenylalanine or tryptophan. The order of the fields is clone size, J gene, V gene, D gene, CDR3 protein, CDR3 DNA. D genes are given only for firm matches. Expanded clones are given a class, and other clones once, few, many or no size at all.

clone_size: .
j_call: TRBJ1-2
v_call: TRBV5-4
d_call: .
cdr3_aa: CASSLAGGNGYTF
cdr3_nt: TGTGCCAGCAGCTTGGCCGGGGGGAATGGCTACACCTTC

clone_size: .
j_call: TRBJ1-2
v_call: TRBV4-3
d_call: .
cdr3_aa: CASSQIGSGLGYTF
cdr3_nt: TGCGCCAGCAGCCAAATTGGTAGCGGCCTGGGCTACACCTTC

clone_size: .
j_call: TRBJ2-1
v_call: TRBV4-2
d_call: .
cdr3_aa: CASNRGGGSGNEQFF
cdr3_nt: TGTGCCAGCAATCGAGGGGGCGGGAGCGGCAATGAGCAGTTCTTC

clone_size: .
j_call: TRBJ2-7
v_call: TRBV11-2
d_call: TRBD1
cdr3_aa: CASSSDRGGEQYF
cdr3_nt: TGTGCCAGCAGCTCCGACAGGGGCGGCGAGCAGTACTTC

clone_size: .
j_call: TRBJ2-6
v_call: TRBV10-3
d_call: TRBD2
cdr3_aa: CAISESLAGSGANVLTF
cdr3_nt: TGTGCCATCAGTGAGTCACTAGCGGGAAGCGGGGCCAACGTCCTGACTTTC

clone_size: .
j_call: TRBJ1-2
v_call: TRBV18
d_call: .
cdr3_aa: CASSPGSRERGRYGYTF
cdr3_nt: TGTGCCAGCTCACCCGGGTCCAGGGAGAGAGGTCGGTATGGCTACACCTTC

clone_size: .
j_call: TRBJ1-2
v_call: TRBV9
d_call: .
cdr3_aa: CASSVMPESRGYTF
cdr3_nt: TGTGCCAGCAGCGTAATGCCAGAAAGTCGAGGCTACACCTTC

clone_size: .
j_call: TRBJ2-1
v_call: TRBV5-4
d_call: .
cdr3_aa: CASSSKAGGHNEQFF
cdr3_nt: TGTGCCAGCAGCTCAAAGGCGGGCGGTCACAATGAGCAGTTCTTC

clone_size: .
j_call: TRBJ2-3
v_call: TRBV2
d_call: .
cdr3_aa: CASRGLSPGYF
cdr3_nt: TGTGCCAGCCGCGGACTTAGCCCTGGGTATTTT

clone_size: .
j_call: TRBJ2-6
v_call: TRBV28
d_call: .
cdr3_aa: CASSFGGSGANVLTF
cdr3_nt: TGTGCCAGCAGTTTTGGTGGGTCTGGGGCCAACGTCCTGACTTTC

clone_size: few
j_call: TRBJ1-3
v_call: TRBV15
d_call: .
cdr3_aa: CATSRNSGNTIYF
cdr3_nt: TGTGCCACCAGTAGGAATTCTGGAAACACCATATATTTT

clone_size: .
j_call: TRBJ1-1
v_call: TRBV19
d_call: .
cdr3_aa: CASSIAMNTEAFF
cdr3_nt: TGTGCCAGTAGTATTGCCATGAACACTGAAGCTTTCTTT

clone_size: .
j_call: TRBJ1-1
v_call: TRBV7-2
d_call: .
cdr3_aa: CASSPGGGFTEAFF
cdr3_nt: TGTGCCAGCAGCCCCGGGGGGGGGTTCACTGAAGCTTTCTTT

clone_size: .
j_call: TRBJ2-2
v_call: TRBV5-3
d_call: .
cdr3_aa: CARSLSQGGNTGELFF
cdr3_nt: TGTGCCAGAAGCTTGTCCCAGGGGGGCAACACCGGGGAGCTGTTTTTT

clone_size: .
j_call: TRBJ1-5
v_call: TRBV19
d_call: .
cdr3_aa: CASSIAGRKSNQPQHF
cdr3_nt: TGTGCCAGTAGTATCGCGGGGAGGAAAAGCAATCAGCCCCAGCATTTT

clone_size: .
j_call: TRBJ1-4
v_call: TRBV11-2
d_call: TRBD1
cdr3_aa: CASRLRGQHGEKLFF
cdr3_nt: TGTGCCAGCAGACTTAGGGGACAGCATGGAGAAAAACTGTTTTTT

clone_size: once
j_call: TRBJ2-2
v_call: TRBV7-3
d_call: .
cdr3_aa: CASSFSGNTGELFF
cdr3_nt: TGTGCCAGCAGTTTTAGCGGAAACACCGGGGAGCTGTTTTTT

clone_size: few
j_call: TRBJ2-5
v_call: TRBV5-1
d_call: TRBD1
cdr3_aa: CASSSQGAQETQYF
cdr3_nt: TGCGCCAGCAGCTCGCAGGGGGCCCAAGAGACCCAGTACTTC

clone_size: .
j_call: TRBJ2-2
v_call: TRBV7-2
d_call: TRBD2
cdr3_aa: CASSLVRSSGYTGELFF
cdr3_nt: TGTGCCAGCAGCTTAGTTCGGTCTAGCGGGTATACCGGGGAGCTGTTTTTT

clone_size: .
j_call: TRBJ2-2
v_call: TRBV5-1
d_call: TRBD1
cdr3_aa: CASSADRGNTGELFF
cdr3_nt: TGCGCCAGCAGCGCCGACAGGGGTAACACCGGGGAGCTGTTTTTT